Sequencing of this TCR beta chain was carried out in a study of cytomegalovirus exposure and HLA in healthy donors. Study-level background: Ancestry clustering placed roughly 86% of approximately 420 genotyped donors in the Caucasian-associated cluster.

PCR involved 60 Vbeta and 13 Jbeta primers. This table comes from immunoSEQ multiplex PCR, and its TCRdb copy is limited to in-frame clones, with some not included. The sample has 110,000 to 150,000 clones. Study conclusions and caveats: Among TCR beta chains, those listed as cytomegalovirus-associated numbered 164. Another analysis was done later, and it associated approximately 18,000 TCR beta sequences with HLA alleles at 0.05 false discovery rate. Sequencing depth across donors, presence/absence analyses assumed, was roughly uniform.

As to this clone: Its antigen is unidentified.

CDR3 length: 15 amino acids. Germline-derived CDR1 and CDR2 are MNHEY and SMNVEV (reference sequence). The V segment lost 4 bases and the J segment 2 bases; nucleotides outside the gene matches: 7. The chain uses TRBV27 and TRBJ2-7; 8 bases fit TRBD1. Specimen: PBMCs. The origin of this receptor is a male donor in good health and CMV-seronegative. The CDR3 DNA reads TGTGCCAGCAGTTCACTCGACAGGGGAACCTACGAGCAGTACTTC. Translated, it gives CASSSLDRGTYEQYF.